This T cell receptor (beta chain) was profiled in a study of blood T cell repertoires in COVID-19. About the study: Samples representing acute and convalescent COVID-19 were sourced from the United States, Italy and Spain. T cells, B-cell-depleted T cells, or PBMCs provided the cDNA or gDNA that served as material.

This clone was picked up one time. Per the germline V gene, CDR1 is SGHKS and CDR2 is YYEKEE (reference sequence). The trim removed 0 bases at V and 7 bases at J, leaving 7 bases unmatched. The length of the CDR3 is 15 residues. Profiling relied on immunoSEQ multiplex PCR, and the TCRdb table lists in-frame clones only, not all of them. Of about 240,000 clones in the sample, about nine tenths were seen once. This rearrangement joins TRBV5-5 to TRBJ1-1, with 9 bases identical to TRBD1. The sequenced sample was peripheral blood. The source of this sequence is a man between 60 and 75 years old who had recovered from COVID-19. The CDR3 region has the DNA TGTGCCAGCAGCTTGGTTGTGGGACAGGGTGTTGAAGCTTTCTTT. Encoded protein: CASSLVVGQGVEAFF.